The 2 T cell receptor beta chains listed next were all sequenced from one sample in a study of T cells in localized non-small cell lung cancer. TCRdb keeps only in-frame clones here, not all; method: immunoSEQ multiplex PCR. In the table there are some 1,900 clones, 15% to 25% of which are singletons. The source was lung tumor tissue, collected before any cancer treatment. All receptors derive from a male donor older than 55 with stage I lung adenocarcinoma.

This clone has more than one count but fewer than ten. The chain recombines TRBV6-8 with TRBJ1-3, with 10 positions matching TRBD1. Unmatched junction bases numbered 7, after V lost 6 bases and J lost 5 bases. Per the germline V gene, CDR1 is MNHGY and CDR2 is SAAAGT. The CDR3 length is 15 residues. DNA of the CDR3: TGTGCCAGCAGGTTTCCGGGACAGGGGAGAAACACCATATATTTT. It codes for CASRFPGQGRNTIYF.

The chain combines TRBV6-8 with TRBJ2-7; D is possibly TRBD2 (6 bases). The CDR3 sequence is 14 residues long. V was shortened by 9 bases and J by 2 bases, with 17 bases between the two germline ends. The germline V gene encodes CDR1 MNHGY and CDR2 SAAAGT. The CDR3 reads CASHPGLFAYEQYF. In DNA, the CDR3 is TGTGCCAGTCATCCGGGACTCTTTGCCTACGAGCAGTACTTC.